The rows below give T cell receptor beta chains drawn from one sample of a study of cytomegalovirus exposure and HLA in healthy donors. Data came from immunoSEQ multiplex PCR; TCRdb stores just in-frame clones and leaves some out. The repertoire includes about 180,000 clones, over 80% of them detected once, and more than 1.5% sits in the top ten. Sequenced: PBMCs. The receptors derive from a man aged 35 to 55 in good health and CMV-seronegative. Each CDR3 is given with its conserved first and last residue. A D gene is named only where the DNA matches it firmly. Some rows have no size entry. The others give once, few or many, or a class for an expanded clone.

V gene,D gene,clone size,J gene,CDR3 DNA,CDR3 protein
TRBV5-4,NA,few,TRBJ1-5,TGTGCCAGCAGCTTGGCCCCCAACAATCAGCCCCAGCATTTT,CASSLAPNNQPQHF
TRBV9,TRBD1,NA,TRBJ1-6,TGTGCCAGCAGCGTTGGGACAGTACCCTATAATTCACCCCTCCACTTT,CASSVGTVPYNSPLHF
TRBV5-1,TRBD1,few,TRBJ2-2,TGCGCCAGCAGCTTGGGGGACAGTACGAACACCGGGGAGCTGTTTTTT,CASSLGDSTNTGELFF
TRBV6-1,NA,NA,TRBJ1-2,TGTGCCAGCAGTATTAGCGGTGGAGCTAACTATGGCTACACCTTC,CASSISGGANYGYTF
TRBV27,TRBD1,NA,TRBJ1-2,TGTGCCAGCAGGGTCCACAGGGGCATAGCTAACTATGGCTACACCTTC,CASRVHRGIANYGYTF
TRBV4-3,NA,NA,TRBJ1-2,TGCGCCAGCAGCCAAGATCCCTCCAGCGCCAACTATGGCTACACCTTC,CASSQDPSSANYGYTF
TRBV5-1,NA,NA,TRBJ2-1,TGCGCCAGCAGCTTGGTTTCCTCGTACAATGAGCAGTTCTTC,CASSLVSSYNEQFF
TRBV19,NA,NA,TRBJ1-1,TGTGCCAGTAAAAGACTGGGTGGCACTGAAGCTTTCTTT,CASKRLGGTEAFF
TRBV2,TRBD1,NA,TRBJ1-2,TGTGCCAGCAGTGTAGCGCGAGGGGGACAGTACTATGGCTACACCTTC,CASSVARGGQYYGYTF
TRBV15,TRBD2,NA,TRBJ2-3,TGTGCCACCAGCAGGGGAATAGCGGGAGGTTCAGATACGCAGTATTTT,CATSRGIAGGSDTQYF
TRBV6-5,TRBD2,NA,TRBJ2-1,TGTGCCAGCAGCGAACTAGCGGGGTCCTACAATGAGCAGTTCTTC,CASSELAGSYNEQFF
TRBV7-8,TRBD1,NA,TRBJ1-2,TGTGCCAGCAGCTTAGACAGGGGCTATGGCTACACCTTC,CASSLDRGYGYTF
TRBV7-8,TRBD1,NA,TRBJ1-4,TGTGCCAGCAGCTTAGGCAGAACCCGGACAGGAGGGGAAAAACTGTTTTTT,CASSLGRTRTGGEKLFF
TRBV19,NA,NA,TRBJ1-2,TGTGCCAGTAGTCTAGCCCCCAGCACAGCAAGATTCCATGGCTACACCTTC,CASSLAPSTARFHGYTF
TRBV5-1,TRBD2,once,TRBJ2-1,TGCGCCAGCAGCTTTCTAGGACTAGCGGGGGAGAACAATGAGCAGTTCTTC,CASSFLGLAGENNEQFF
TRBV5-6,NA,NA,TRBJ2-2,TGTGCCAGCAGCAGCGACCCGAACACCGGGGAGCTGTTTTTT,CASSSDPNTGELFF
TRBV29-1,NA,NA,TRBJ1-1,TGCAGCGGGGCCCCGGGACACAAGAACACTGAAGCTTTCTTT,CSGAPGHKNTEAFF
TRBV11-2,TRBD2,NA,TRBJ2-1,TGTGCCAGCAGCTCCGGATACGGCGGGAGGGACAATGAGCAGTTCTTC,CASSSGYGGRDNEQFF
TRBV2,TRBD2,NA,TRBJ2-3,TGTGCCAGCAAACTAGCGGGTGGCACAGATACGCAGTATTTT,CASKLAGGTDTQYF
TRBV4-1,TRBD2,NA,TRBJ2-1,TGCGCCAGCAGCCAATTACTAGCGGGGGGGCGCAATGAGCAGTTCTTC,CASSQLLAGGRNEQFF
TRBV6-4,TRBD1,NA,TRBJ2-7,TGTGCCAATGGGGGCAGGGGGTTCAACGAGCAGTACTTC,CANGGRGFNEQYF
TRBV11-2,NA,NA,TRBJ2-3,TGTGCCAGCAGCCCCGAATGGGAGAACACAGATACGCAGTATTTT,CASSPEWENTDTQYF
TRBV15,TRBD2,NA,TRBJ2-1,TGTGCCACCAGCAGATCCGGGACTAGCGGGAGGGCCAATGAGCAGTTCTTC,CATSRSGTSGRANEQFF
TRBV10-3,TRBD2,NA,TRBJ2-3,TGTGCCACCTCGGCGGGGGGGCCGGGAGATACGCAGTATTTT,CATSAGGPGDTQYF
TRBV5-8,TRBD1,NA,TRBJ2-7,TGTGCCAGCAGCTTCGGGACAGGGGTATACGAGCAGTACTTC,CASSFGTGVYEQYF
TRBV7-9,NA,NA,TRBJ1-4,TGTGCCAGCAGAGCAAATGGGCAATTTCGGGAAAAACTGTTTTTT,CASRANGQFREKLFF
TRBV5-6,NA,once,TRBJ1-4,TGTGCCAGCAGCCAATCCCTCACAGGGAGCAGACGTGAAAAACTGTTTTTT,CASSQSLTGSRREKLFF
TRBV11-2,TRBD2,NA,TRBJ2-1,TGTGCCAGCAGGACGACTAGCGGGAGTGGTGAGCAGTTCTTC,CASRTTSGSGEQFF
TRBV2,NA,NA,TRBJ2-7,TGTGCCAGCAGTGCAGGGTTCGAGCAGTACTTC,CASSAGFEQYF
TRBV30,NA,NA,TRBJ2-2,TGTGCCTGGGCACAGGGCTCGAACACCGGGGAGCTGTTTTTT,CAWAQGSNTGELFF
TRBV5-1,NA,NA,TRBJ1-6,TGCGCCAGCAGCCCTCAGGGCCCTTATAATTCACCCCTCCACTTT,CASSPQGPYNSPLHF
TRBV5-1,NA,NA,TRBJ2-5,TGCGCCAGCAGCTTGTCAGGGTCAGCGGGCGAGACCCAGTACTTC,CASSLSGSAGETQYF
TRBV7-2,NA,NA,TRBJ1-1,TGTGCCAGCAGCTTAGCGCGGGGGAACACTGAAGCTTTCTTT,CASSLARGNTEAFF
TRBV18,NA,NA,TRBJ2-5,TGTGCCAGCGAAGGGAGCCAAGAGACCCAGTACTTC,CASEGSQETQYF
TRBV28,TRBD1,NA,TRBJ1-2,TGTGCCAGCAGTCCCCCGATCGGGACAGTTAACTATGGCTACACCTTC,CASSPPIGTVNYGYTF
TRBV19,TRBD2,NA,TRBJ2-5,TGTGCCAGTAGTCGAACTAGCGGGAGCCAAGAGACCCAGTACTTC,CASSRTSGSQETQYF
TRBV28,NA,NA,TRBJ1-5,TGTGCCAGCAGTTTGCCGGGGTCGCGCAATCAGCCCCAGCATTTT,CASSLPGSRNQPQHF
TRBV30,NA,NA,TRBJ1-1,TGTGCCTGGAGTGTACTTCTAAGGGGGAACACTGAAGCTTTCTTT,CAWSVLLRGNTEAFF
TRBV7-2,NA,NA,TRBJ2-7,TGTGCCAGCAGCTTGGGGGCGGGCCTGAGGGGCGAGCAGTACTTC,CASSLGAGLRGEQYF
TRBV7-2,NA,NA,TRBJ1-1,TGTGCCAGCAGCTTATCGCAGGATCCCTACACTGAAGCTTTCTTT,CASSLSQDPYTEAFF
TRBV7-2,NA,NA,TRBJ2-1,TGTGCCAGCAGCTTAAACGGGGGGCCTCCCTACAATGAGCAGTTCTTC,CASSLNGGPPYNEQFF
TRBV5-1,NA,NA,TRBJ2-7,TGCGCCAGCAGCCCGGGACTTTTACGGGGGTACGAGCAGTACTTC,CASSPGLLRGYEQYF
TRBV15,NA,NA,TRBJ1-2,TGTGCCACCAGCAGAGTAGGCAGGGGAGCTGGCTACACCTTC,CATSRVGRGAGYTF
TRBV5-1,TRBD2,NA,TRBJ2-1,TGCGCCAGCAGCTTGGGAAACCTAGCGGGAGGCAATGAGCAGTTCTTC,CASSLGNLAGGNEQFF
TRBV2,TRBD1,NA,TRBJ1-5,TGTGCCAGCAGTGAACAGGGGGACAGCAATCAGCCCCAGCATTTT,CASSEQGDSNQPQHF
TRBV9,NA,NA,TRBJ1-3,TGTGCCAGCAGCGTAGGTGGGGAGGGGATAGGCTCTGGAAACACCATATATTTT,CASSVGGEGIGSGNTIYF
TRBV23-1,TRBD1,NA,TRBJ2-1,TGCGCCAGCACTCCGGGACAGAGATCCTACAATGAGCAGTTCTTC,CASTPGQRSYNEQFF
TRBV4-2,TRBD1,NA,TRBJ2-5,TGTGCCAGCCGCGATCGAGGACAGGGCAGCCAGTACTTC,CASRDRGQGSQYF
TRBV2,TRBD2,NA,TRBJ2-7,TGTGCCAGCAGTGAAGGGACTAGCGGGATCCACGAGCAGTACTTC,CASSEGTSGIHEQYF